Shown below are 8 T cell receptor beta chains from a single sample sequenced in a study of blood T cell dynamics during melanoma immunotherapy (dated by TCRdb to about 2020). Libraries came from the immunoSEQ multiplex PCR assay. The source is immuneACCESS, and TCRdb retained only in-frame sequences with V and J called. Part of the clones is not carried over; for the studies checked, unresolved V genes explain less than half of this, and the remainder is unexplained. This sample is represented by 10,000 to 15,000 clones; about 82% of them were singletons. The ten largest clones capture 4.4% of the sample. The time point label on this specimen signifies: pre-treatment baseline. The sequencing used blood, collected from a patient treated with checkpoint blockade. The receptors originated from a human donor with melanoma.

This clone was recorded only once. This chain joins TRBV7-2 and TRBJ2-1, with TRBD2 identical over 10 bases. Germline CDR1 and CDR2: SGHTA and FQGNSA. There are 14 residues in the CDR3. The V and J ends lost 7 bases and 5 bases, in that order; junction bases with no gene match: 5. The CDR3 is CASKTSGVNNEQFF. The CDR3 coding sequence is TGTGCCAGCAAAACTAGCGGGGTAAACAATGAGCAGTTCTTC. The full variable domain, completed using reference TRBV7-2 and TRBJ2-1, is GAGVSQSPSNKVTEKGKDVELRCDPISGHTALYWYRQSLGQGLEFLIYFQGNSAPDKSGLPSDRFSAERTGGSVSTLTIQRTQQEDSAVYLCASKTSGVNNEQFFGPGTRLTVL.

The genes are TRBV18 and TRBJ1-5; D uncertain. The CDR3 is 13 residues long. V gave up 2 bases and J gave up 2 bases, with 4 bases separating them. Germline assignment: CDR1 KGHSH and CDR2 LQKENI. The CDR3: CASSPGGNQPQHF. The CDR3 DNA sequence: TGTGCCAGCTCACCAGGTGGCAATCAGCCCCAGCATTTT.

The rearrangement uses TRBV9 and TRBJ2-5; TRBD2 is a possible D gene (7 bases). The end of the DNA is better explained by TRBJ2-7, so the J call may be wrong. CDR1 and CDR2 from the germline V gene are SGDLS and YYNGEE. This CDR3 has 14 residues. In DNA form, the CDR3 reads TGTGCCAGCAGCGTAGGCGGGGGCCCCCTCGAGCAGTACTTC. This gives the protein CASSVGGGPLEQYF.

This clone was seen once. The chain recombines TRBV5-1 with TRBJ2-7; unclear D gene. V was pared by 7 bases and J by 0 bases, with 11 bases between. The CDR3 contains 13 residues. CDR1 and CDR2 (germline): SGHRS, YFSETQ. The CDR3 region is CASGDTPSYEQYF. CDR3 bases: TGCGCCAGCGGCGACACTCCCTCCTACGAGCAGTACTTC.

V and J are TRBV7-9 and TRBJ1-5; no definite D call. In germline, CDR1 is SEHNR, CDR2 FQNEAQ (reference sequence). Trimming left V 3 bases short and J 0 bases short, with 6 bases between. The CDR3 covers 14 residues. The CDR3 nucleotides read TGTGCCAGCAGCTTGATGGATAGCAATCAGCCCCAGCATTTT. This translates into CASSLMDSNQPQHF.

The chain carries TRBV30 and TRBJ1-3; D remains unclear. The germline V and J ends were trimmed by 4 bases and 4 bases, with 8 bases remaining between them. Germline assignment: CDR1 GTSNPN and CDR2 SVGIG (reference sequence). CDR3 length: 12 amino acids. This CDR3 is CAWKAVGNTIYF. For the CDR3, the DNA is TGTGCCTGGAAGGCGGTCGGAAACACCATATATTTT.

This chain connects TRBV7-8 to TRBJ1-5, with D unclear. The ends were cut back, 5 bases at V and 0 bases at J, with 11 bases in the middle. The germline V gene has CDR1 SGHVS and CDR2 FQNEAQ. CDR3 length: 15 amino acids. CDR3: CASSPRRYSNQPQHF. The CDR3 DNA is TGTGCCAGCAGCCCGCGGCGCTATAGCAATCAGCCCCAGCATTTT.

This chain links TRBV14 with TRBJ1-6; D gene uncertain. Trimming stripped 6 bases from V and 5 bases from J, with 8 bases between. The germline gives CDR1 SGHDN, CDR2 FVKESK. The CDR3 length is 13 residues. This CDR3 is CASRLVDNSPLHF. In nucleotides, the CDR3 is TGTGCCAGCAGACTGGTCGATAATTCACCCCTCCACTTT.